The 13 T cell receptor beta chains below all came from one sample that was sequenced in a study of cytomegalovirus exposure and HLA in healthy donors. Use of 60 Vbeta and 13 Jbeta primers characterized the PCR. The repertoire was sequenced with immunoSEQ multiplex PCR; TCRdb's copy has only in-frame clones and lacks some. The data hold under 200,000 clones, with about 77% observed a single time. The sample consisted of PBMCs. These receptors were collected from a man aged 55 to 70 in good health and CMV-seronegative.

The chain couples TRBV19 to TRBJ1-4; 9 positions agree with TRBD1. This CDR3 region has 15 residues. The ends lost 9 bases at V and 3 bases at J; junction bases unmatched: 8. The germline gives CDR1 LNHDA, CDR2 SQIVND (reference sequence). The CDR3 DNA is TGTGCCAGCCGGACAGGGGCAGCGGCTAATGAAAAACTGTTTTTT. It specifies CASRTGAAANEKLFF.

The chain recombines TRBV2 with TRBJ2-3; 8 bases match TRBD1. Germline V gives CDR1 SNHLY, CDR2 FYNNEI. This CDR3 region has 14 residues. J gave up 1 base and V 6 bases, and 3 bases lay outside the gene matches. The CDR3, as DNA: TGTGCCAGCAGAGACAGGGGAGGCACAGATACGCAGTATTTT. Amino acid sequence: CASRDRGGTDTQYF.

The table lists this clone with a few counts. This chain links TRBV25-1 with TRBJ1-2; the match to TRBD1 covers 7 bases. Trimming took 6 bases from V and 6 from J; bases not matched to a gene: 7. The CDR3 contains 13 residues. Germline V gene lookup returns CDR1 MGHDK and CDR2 SYGVNS. CDR3 in DNA: TGTGCCAGCAGCCAAGCCACAGGGGATGGCTACACCTTC. Translation: CASSQATGDGYTF.

V and J are TRBV19 and TRBJ1-2; a weak D match, TRBD1 (5 bases). This CDR3 region has 13 residues. V was cut by 2 bases and J by 2 bases, with 6 bases left in between. Germline assignment: CDR1 LNHDA and CDR2 SQIVND (reference sequence). The CDR3 nucleotides read TGTGCCAGTAGTATACAGGGAAACTATGGCTACACCTTC. Translated, it gives CASSIQGNYGYTF. Full variable domain (rest looked up from reference TRBV19 and TRBJ1-2): DGGITQSPKYLFRKEGQNVTLSCEQNLNHDAMYWYRQDPGQGLRLIYYSQIVNDFQKGDIAEGYSVSREKKESFPLTVTSAQKNPTAFYLCASSIQGNYGYTFGSGTRLTVV.

In this sample, this clone turned up once. The genes are TRBV9 and TRBJ1-1; D is uncertain. Germline lookup yields CDR1 SGDLS and CDR2 YYNGEE. V was cut by 4 bases and J by 5 bases, with 12 bases left in between. The CDR3 consists of 13 residues. The CDR3 loop is CASSPKRRTEAFF. The CDR3 nucleotides read TGTGCCAGCAGCCCAAAGAGGAGGACTGAAGCTTTCTTT.

The chain employs TRBV4-2 and TRBJ1-2; D perhaps matches TRBD1 (5 bases). The germline V gene encodes CDR1 LGHNA and CDR2 YNFKEQ. This CDR3 spans 15 amino acids. V was cut by 6 bases and J by 0 bases, with 14 bases left in between. Written as DNA, the CDR3 is TGTGCCAGCAGACGTAGGGGCCTAGCTAACTATGGCTACACCTTC. Encoded protein: CASRRRGLANYGYTF.

The V gene is TRBV28, the J gene TRBJ1-1, with no clear D. The length of the CDR3 is 15 residues. V was pared by 3 bases and J by 1 base, with 12 bases between. Germline loops: CDR1 MDHEN, CDR2 SYDVKM. The CDR3 DNA sequence: TGTGCCAGCAGTTTGGGAGGATTAAGGAACACTGAAGCTTTCTTT. This sequence encodes CASSLGGLRNTEAFF.

The gene calls are TRBV29-1 and TRBJ2-6; 7 bases align to TRBD1. With V trimmed by 7 bases and J by 0 bases, 15 bases remained unmatched. Germline V gene sequence: CDR1 SQVTM, CDR2 ANQGSEA. The CDR3 covers 18 residues. CDR3 region: CSAYVPGQTNSGANVLTF. CDR3 DNA: TGCAGCGCCTATGTCCCGGGACAGACGAACTCTGGGGCCAACGTCCTGACTTTC.

The rearrangement joins TRBV7-2 to TRBJ2-1; the match to TRBD2 covers 12 bases. The CDR3 contains 13 residues. Per the germline V gene, CDR1 is SGHTA and CDR2 is FQGNSA. The junction had 7 bases not matched to a gene; V was cut back by 4 bases and J by 15 bases. The CDR3 spells CASSSSGLAGPFF. The CDR3 DNA reads as TGTGCCAGCAGCTCCTCGGGACTAGCGGGTCCGTTCTTC.

DNA of the CDR3: TGCGCCAGCGGTACAGGGGGGAGGCCGCGTGAAGCTTTCTTT. The encoded protein is CASGTGGRPREAFF. The rearrangement links TRBV5-1 to TRBJ1-1; 8 bases agree with TRBD1. The V segment lost 7 bases and the J segment 7 bases; nucleotides outside the gene matches: 12. The CDR3 covers 14 residues. Per germline, CDR1 SGHRS and CDR2 YFSETQ. Combining the CDR3 with reference TRBV5-1 and TRBJ1-1 gives the whole variable domain KAGVTQTPRYLIKTRGQQVTLSCSPISGHRSVSWYQQTPGQGLQFLFEYFSETQRNKGNFPGRFSGRQFSNSRSEMNVSTLELGDSALYLCASGTGGRPREAFFGQGTRLTVV.

The CDR3 here is CASTGTGTYEQYF. DNA of the CDR3: TGTGCCAGCACCGGGACAGGGACCTACGAGCAGTACTTC. The V call is TRBV2, the J call TRBJ2-5, with TRBD1 matching 9 bases. The J call may be mistaken, given a closer DNA end match to TRBJ2-7. CDR3 length: 13 amino acids. Germline CDR1 is SNHLY and CDR2 is FYNNEI.

This clone has just a few counts. The chain has TRBV9 and TRBJ2-1, with 7 bases that match TRBD2. CDR1 is SGDLS, CDR2 YYNGEE, per germline. This CDR3 spans 16 amino acids. The V segment lost 0 bases and the J segment 7 bases; nucleotides outside the gene matches: 10. The CDR3 DNA sequence: TGTGCCAGCAGCGTAGAACAGGCTAGCGGAAGGAATGAGCAGTTCTTC. Protein sequence: CASSVEQASGRNEQFF.

The chain is built from TRBV6-5 and TRBJ1-6; 8 bases are shared with TRBD1. Germline V CDR1 and CDR2: MNHEY, SVGAGI. V lost 2 bases and J lost 9; bases outside the gene matches: 3. This CDR3 contains 14 residues. CDR3: CASSYRQGISPLHF. The CDR3 DNA is TGTGCCAGCAGTTACCGACAGGGGATTTCACCCCTCCACTTT.